This entry lists 21 T cell receptor beta chains sequenced from one sample in a study of beta chain features in type 1 diabetes. Sequencing targeted expressed TCRB transcripts, as all isolated RNA had been reverse transcribed. Clones were sequenced by immunoSEQ multiplex PCR, and TCRdb holds only the in-frame ones, with some missing. The sample lists about 210,000 clones, 9.5% to 13% occurring once. The sample consisted of central memory CD4+ T cells from blood. The receptors stem from a man aged 18 to 30 in good health.

This clone was counted only a few times. The gene calls are TRBV7-2 and TRBJ1-1; maybe TRBD1 (5 bases). V was shortened by 5 bases and J by 12 bases, with 19 bases between the two germline ends. Germline V gene data show CDR1 as SGHTA and CDR2 as FQGNSA. This CDR3 spans 13 amino acids. CDR3 bases: TGTGCCAGCAGCCCTAATCTCCGTGAGGGGTCTTTCTTT. It encodes CASSPNLREGSFF.

This sequence joins TRBV5-6 and TRBJ2-5; TRBD2 is a possible D gene (6 bases). V was shortened by 2 bases and J by 5 bases, with 10 bases between the two germline ends. Germline V CDR1 and CDR2: SGHDT, YYEEEE. The CDR3 sequence is 13 residues long. The CDR3 reads CASSFGSGETQYF. CDR3 coding DNA: TGTGCCAGCAGCTTTGGCAGCGGGGAGACCCAGTACTTC.

This clone was counted once. The rearrangement joins TRBV29-1 to TRBJ1-2; D not certain. The CDR3 sequence is 12 residues long. In germline, CDR1 is SQVTM, CDR2 ANQGSEA. CDR3 region: CSATYTNYGYTF. CDR3 bases: TGCAGTGCTACCTACACTAACTATGGCTACACCTTC.

V is TRBV30 and J is TRBJ2-2; 8 nucleotides agree with TRBD2. Unmatched junction bases numbered 4, after V lost 0 bases and J lost 4 bases. Germline assignment: CDR1 GTSNPN and CDR2 SVGIG (reference sequence). This CDR3 is built from 15 residues. CDR3 sequence: CAWSVPAGATGELFF. CDR3 nucleotides: TGTGCCTGGAGTGTCCCAGCGGGAGCCACCGGGGAGCTGTTTTTT.

In this sample, this clone turned up a few times. CDR3 sequence: CASSFAGGSGETQYF. CDR3 sequence (DNA): TGCGCCAGCAGCTTTGCCGGCGGGAGTGGGGAGACCCAGTACTTC. The chain couples TRBV5-1 to TRBJ2-5, with 7 bases lining up with TRBD2. With 2 bases clipped from V and 5 bases from J, the junction kept 9 bases outside the gene matches. Germline V gene sequence: CDR1 SGHRS, CDR2 YFSETQ. The CDR3 is 15 residues long.

This clone was seen more than once but under ten times. V and J are TRBV5-4 and TRBJ2-4; no clear D. The CDR3 is made up of 16 amino acids. The ends were cut back, 0 bases at V and 0 bases at J, with 10 bases in the middle. Germline V lookup: CDR1 SGHNT, CDR2 YYREEE (reference sequence). The CDR3 DNA follows: TGTGCCAGCAGCTTGGGGAGCAACCTAGCCAAAAACATTCAGTACTTC. It translates to CASSLGSNLAKNIQYF. Looking up the rest from reference TRBV5-4 and TRBJ2-4 gives the full variable domain: ETGVTQSPTHLIKTRGQQVTLRCSSQSGHNTVSWYQQALGQGPQFIFQYYREEENGRGNFPPRFSGLQFPNYSSELNVNALELDDSALYLCASSLGSNLAKNIQYFGAGTRLSVL.

V is TRBV7-2 and J is TRBJ2-3, with 10 bases matching TRBD2. V gave up 5 bases and J gave up 4 bases; unmatched junction bases: 6. Germline V lookup: CDR1 SGHTA, CDR2 FQGNSA. This CDR3 comprises 15 residues. The CDR3 protein is CASSQTSGQSDTQYF. The CDR3 DNA follows: TGTGCCAGCAGCCAGACTAGCGGGCAATCAGATACGCAGTATTTT.

This clone has only a few counts. This chain uses TRBV18 with TRBJ2-1; TRBD1 agrees at 7 bases. The ends lost 3 bases at V and 6 bases at J; junction bases unmatched: 5. Germline V gene data show CDR1 as KGHSH and CDR2 as LQKENI. This CDR3 contains 14 residues. CDR3 bases: TGTGCCAGCTCACCCTCAGCAGGGGGCAATGAGCAGTTCTTC. Amino acids: CASSPSAGGNEQFF.

The chain links TRBV1 to TRBJ2-3; TRBD1, the D gene given by the table, was not confirmed from the DNA. TRBV1 is termed a pseudogene. The CDR3 length is 18 residues. CDR3 loop: CTSSRTAVWGGYTDTQYF. The DNA for the CDR3 is TGCACCAGCAGCCGAACCGCTGTTTGGGGCGGTTACACAGATACGCAGTATTTT.

This clone was seen a handful of times. The genes are TRBV4-2 and TRBJ2-5, with 12 bases that match TRBD2. J gave up 2 bases and V 2 bases, and 15 bases lay outside the gene matches. CDR3 size: 20 residues. In germline, CDR1 is LGHNA, CDR2 YNFKEQ. DNA for the CDR3: TGTGCCAGCAGCCAAAACGGACTAGCGGGATTGCGTGGGGGTCAAGAGACCCAGTACTTC. Encoded protein: CASSQNGLAGLRGGQETQYF.

The J gene is TRBJ2-1, the V gene TRBV5-4, with TRBD2 matching over 8 bases. Germline V gives CDR1 SGHNT, CDR2 YYREEE (reference sequence). After removal of 0 bases from V and 8 bases from J, the junction contained 10 bases not matched to a gene. CDR3 length: 16 residues. CDR3 protein: CASSLDPAGAADEQFF. The CDR3 DNA follows: TGTGCCAGCAGCTTGGATCCAGCGGGAGCCGCAGATGAGCAGTTCTTC.

The chain combines TRBV5-1 with TRBJ2-3; 10 bases fit TRBD2. This CDR3 comprises 15 residues. Germline assignment: CDR1 SGHRS and CDR2 YFSETQ. With V trimmed by 1 base and J by 3 bases, 2 bases remained unmatched. The CDR3 DNA is TGCGCCAGCAGCTTGACTAGCGGGAAAACAGATACGCAGTATTTT. As protein: CASSLTSGKTDTQYF.

At least ten counts were recorded for this clone. The V gene is TRBV6-1, the J gene TRBJ2-3; D is possibly TRBD1 (6 bases). The CDR3 consists of 13 residues. CDR1 MNHNS and CDR2 SASEGT come from the germline V gene. Between the trimmed V and J ends, which lost 10 bases and 2 bases, there was a span of 13 bases. As DNA, the CDR3 is TGTGCCACTCCCCAGGGGTACACAGATACGCAGTATTTT. It codes for CATPQGYTDTQYF.

The chain carries TRBV7-2 and TRBJ2-7; 10 bases map to TRBD2. The trim removed 5 bases at V and 2 bases at J, leaving 3 bases unmatched. Looked up from germline, CDR1 is SGHTA and CDR2 is FQGNSA. The CDR3 spans 14 residues. CDR3 bases: TGTGCCAGCAGCCGGACTAGCGGAACCTACGAGCAGTACTTC. Translated, it gives CASSRTSGTYEQYF.

This clone appeared a few times. The rearrangement uses TRBV7-2 and TRBJ2-5, with 14 positions matching TRBD2. In germline, CDR1 is SGHTA, CDR2 FQGNSA. The CDR3 is made up of 17 amino acids. V lost 0 bases, J lost 0 bases, and 0 bases stayed unmatched. Here the CDR3 reads CASSLAGLAGDQETQYF. CDR3 nucleotides: TGTGCCAGCAGCTTAGCGGGACTAGCGGGGGACCAAGAGACCCAGTACTTC.

This clone was detected a few times. The chain uses TRBV7-2 and TRBJ2-2; 9 bases are shared with TRBD1. In germline, CDR1 is SGHTA, CDR2 FQGNSA. The CDR3 covers 17 residues. With 1 base clipped from V and 7 bases from J, the junction kept 10 bases outside the gene matches. CDR3 region: CASSLDPVQGAGGELFF. CDR3 coding DNA: TGTGCCAGCAGCTTAGACCCAGTACAGGGGGCAGGCGGGGAGCTGTTTTTT.

This sequence joins TRBV27 and TRBJ2-1, with 8 bases that match TRBD1. The V segment lost 3 bases and the J segment 4 bases; nucleotides outside the gene matches: 11. This CDR3 has 17 residues. CDR1 is MNHEY, CDR2 SMNVEV, per germline (reference sequence). Written as DNA, the CDR3 is TGTGCCAGCAGTTTCGCCCTCGGACAGGGTATTTACAATGAGCAGTTCTTC. It encodes CASSFALGQGIYNEQFF.

This clone was observed a handful of times. This sequence joins TRBV4-1 and TRBJ2-1, with 7 nucleotides matching TRBD2. V shed 0 bases and J 5 bases; nucleotides not matched to a gene: 7. Germline V CDR1 and CDR2: MGHRA, YSYEKL. This CDR3 is 16 amino acids long. The CDR3 coding sequence is TGCGCCAGCAGCCAAGATCCGCGGGAGACCCACAATGAGCAGTTCTTC. This gives the protein CASSQDPRETHNEQFF.

This clone was seen only a few times. This chain links TRBV7-6 with TRBJ2-7, with unresolved D. Germline CDR1 reads SGHVS; CDR2 reads FNYEAQ. The length of the CDR3 is 14 residues. With 5 bases removed from V and 2 bases from J, the gap between germline ends came to 13 bases. The CDR3 DNA sequence: TGTGCCAGCAGCCCTGGGTTTAGGCCCTACGAGCAGTACTTC. Its translation is CASSPGFRPYEQYF.

J is TRBJ1-1 and V is TRBV5-4; 10 bases fit TRBD1. From germline, CDR1 is SGHNT and CDR2 YYREEE (reference sequence). The CDR3 length is 14 residues. This chain's CDR3 is CVGTGAPRNTEAFF. For the CDR3, the DNA is TGTGTGGGGACAGGGGCTCCAAGGAACACTGAAGCTTTCTTT.

This clone was seen at least ten times. The V call is TRBV7-2, the J call TRBJ2-4; D perhaps matches TRBD2 (6 bases). Germline CDR1 and CDR2: SGHTA and FQGNSA. The V and J ends lost 6 bases and 11 bases respectively, with 20 bases between them. There are 14 residues in the CDR3. The CDR3 sequence is CASSRGTAVGVQYF. CDR3 sequence (DNA): TGTGCCAGCAGTCGCGGGACGGCCGTGGGAGTTCAGTACTTC.